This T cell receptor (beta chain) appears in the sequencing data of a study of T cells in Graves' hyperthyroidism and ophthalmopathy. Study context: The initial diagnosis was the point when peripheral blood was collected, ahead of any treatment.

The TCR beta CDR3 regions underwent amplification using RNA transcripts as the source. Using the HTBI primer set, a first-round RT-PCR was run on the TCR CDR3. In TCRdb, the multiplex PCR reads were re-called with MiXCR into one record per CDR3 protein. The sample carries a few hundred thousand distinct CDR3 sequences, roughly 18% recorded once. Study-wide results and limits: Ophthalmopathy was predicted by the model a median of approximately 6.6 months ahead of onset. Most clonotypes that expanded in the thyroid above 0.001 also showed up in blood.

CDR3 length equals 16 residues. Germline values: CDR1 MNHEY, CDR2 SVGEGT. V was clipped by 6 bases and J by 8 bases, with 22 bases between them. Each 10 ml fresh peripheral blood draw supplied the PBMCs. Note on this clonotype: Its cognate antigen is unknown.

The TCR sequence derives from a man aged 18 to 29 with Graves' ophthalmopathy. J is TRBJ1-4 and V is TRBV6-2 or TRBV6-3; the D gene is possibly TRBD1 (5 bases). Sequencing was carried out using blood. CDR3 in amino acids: CASSSLSGTAWEKLFF. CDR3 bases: TGTGCCAGCAGCTCCCTTTCCGGGACTGCTTGGGAAAAACTGTTTTTT.